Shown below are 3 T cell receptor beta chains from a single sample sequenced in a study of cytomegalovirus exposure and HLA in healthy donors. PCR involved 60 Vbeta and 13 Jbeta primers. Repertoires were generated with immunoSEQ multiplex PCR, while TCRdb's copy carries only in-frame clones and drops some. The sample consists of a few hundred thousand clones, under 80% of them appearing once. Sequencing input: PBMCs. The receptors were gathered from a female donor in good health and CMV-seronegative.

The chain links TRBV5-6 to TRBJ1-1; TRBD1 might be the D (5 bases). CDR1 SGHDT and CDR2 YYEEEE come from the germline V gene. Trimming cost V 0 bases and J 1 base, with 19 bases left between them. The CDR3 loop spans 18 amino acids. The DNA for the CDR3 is TGTGCCAGCAGCTTGGCCGCGGGGCCCCGGGCCCCGAACACTGAAGCTTTCTTT. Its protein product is CASSLAAGPRAPNTEAFF.

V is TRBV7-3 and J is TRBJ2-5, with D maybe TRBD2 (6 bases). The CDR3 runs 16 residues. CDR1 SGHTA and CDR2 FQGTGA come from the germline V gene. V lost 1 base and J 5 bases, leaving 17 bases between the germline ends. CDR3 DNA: TGTGCCAGCAGCTTAAATCCGGGACTCGCGACCGAGACCCAGTACTTC. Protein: CASSLNPGLATETQYF. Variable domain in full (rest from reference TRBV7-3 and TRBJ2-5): GAGVSQTPSNKVTEKGKYVELRCDPISGHTALYWYRQSLGQGPEFLIYFQGTGAADDSGLPNDRFFAVRPEGSVSTLKIQRTERGDSAVYLCASSLNPGLATETQYFGPGTRLLVL.

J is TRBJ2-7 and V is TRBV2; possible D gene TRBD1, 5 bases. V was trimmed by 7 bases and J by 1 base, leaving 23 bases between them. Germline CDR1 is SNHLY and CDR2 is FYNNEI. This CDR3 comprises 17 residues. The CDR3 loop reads CASKESGAASPSYEQYF. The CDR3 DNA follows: TGTGCCAGCAAGGAGTCTGGGGCCGCATCTCCTTCCTACGAGCAGTACTTC.